Detailed here is one T cell receptor (beta chain). Its antigen is not yet known. Within one base of it there is no much larger clone, and no base qualities were kept. This entry belongs to a study of OX40 agonist ivuxolimab in advanced cancers. About the investigation overall: Ivuxolimab was a fully human IgG2 agonistic monoclonal antibody targeting the costimulatory receptor OX40 (CD134). Intravenous ivuxolimab was administered to patients every 2 weeks at six dose levels: 0.01, 0.1, 0.3, 1.5, 3 and 10 mg/kg. Of the approximately 50 dose-escalation patients, hepatocellular carcinoma was present in some 19, melanoma in approximately 15, renal cell carcinoma in 9 and head and neck cancer in 9. In the dose-escalation cohort, approximately 83% of patients were male, and the mean age was around 65 years with a range of about 23 to 79. Prior anti-PD-1, anti-PD-L1 or anti-CTLA-4 therapy was permitted, and about 40% of dose-escalation patients had received checkpoint inhibitors. Partial responses occurred in three dose-escalation patients, of whom one had hepatocellular carcinoma and two had cutaneous melanoma. The point of sequencing TCRbeta in the periphery was to test whether ivuxolimab changed TCR sequence diversity and drove clonal T-cell expansion. The paper reports the monotherapy dose-escalation portion (N = 52 patients) of the phase I ivuxolimab trial. Results the study describes overall, beyond this receptor: At doses of 0.1 to 3.0 mg/kg, clonal expansion of both CD4+ and CD8+ T cells in blood was seen between baseline and week 6. Low levels of normalized T-cell clonal expansion were also seen in some patients who did not respond. Which antigens the clonally expanded peripheral T cells were specific for was not determined. In partial responders in the 0.1-3.0 mg/kg groups, normalized peripheral clonal expansion was found to be among the lowest, especially among CD8+ T cells. After ivuxolimab, more expanded clones were found on average in CD8+ T cells than in CD4+ T cells.

CDR3 length: 13 amino acids, cysteine to phenylalanine. The kept DNA is CDR3 alone, 39 bases in frame from the first base. The germline V gene sets CDR1 to MNHNS and CDR2 to SASEGT. V loses 4 bases of germline sequence and J loses 0 bases, and the interval between the two ends is 6 bases. For sequencing of the TCRbeta CDR3 region, genomic DNA was extracted from the sorted cells. The immunoSEQ Assay was used for sequencing of TCRbeta CDR3 regions. This is the immuneACCESS table as TCRdb keeps it, with only in-frame sequences that have V and J called. A part of the clones is gone; compared with another copy, unresolved V genes explain less than half, and the rest is unexplained. This sample has 35,000 to 40,000 clones in its table, and roughly 82% of those were observed once. Approximately 6.9% of the sample is taken by the ten largest. Patients with a history of autoimmune disease or receiving systemic immunosuppression were excluded from the trial. Peripheral blood for TCR sequencing was collected from all dose cohorts at baseline, on cycle 4 day 1, and on cycle 7 day 1. The samples were taken from a phase I, first-in-human, multicenter, open-label dose-escalation trial of ivuxolimab. Adults with locally advanced or metastatic melanoma, renal cell, hepatocellular, or head and neck squamous cell carcinoma were enrolled in the trial. Before TCR sequencing, CD4+ and CD8+ T cells were separately sorted from peripheral blood.

Sample: CD4+ or CD8+ T cells sorted from blood, taken in a trial of the OX40 agonist ivuxolimab. Recombination connected TRBV6-1 to TRBJ1-2, with an unclear D gene assignment. The clonotype was recovered from an adult with an advanced solid tumor such as melanoma, head and neck, liver or kidney cancer. The CDR3 protein is CASSVGANYGYTF. The nucleotides are TGTGCCAGCAGTGTGGGAGCTAACTATGGCTACACCTTC.